This entry describes one TCR beta chain. As yet, its antigen is unknown. The data were taken from a study of shared clonotypes between healthy human individuals. Findings and caveats of the study: The study generally estimated greater richness for naive than memory subsets.

CD45RO-negative, CCR7-selected cells formed the naive CD8 fraction, which excluded terminally differentiated effector memory CD45RA+ cells. Trimming at V came to 5 bases and at J to 9 bases, leaving 15 bases not matched to a gene. There are 15 residues in the CDR3. From germline, CDR1 is SEHNR and CDR2 FQNEAQ (reference sequence). Each subset's genomic DNA was shared equally among a number of immunoSEQ plates. Produced via immunoSEQ multiplex PCR; TCRdb's table is partial and in-frame only. The table records about 2.1 million clones, 90% to 95% of them present only once. The sequencing sample was made of naive CD8+ T cells from PBMCs. The rearrangement links TRBV7-9 to TRBJ1-2; 7 nucleotides match TRBD1. This TCR came from a man in his late teens or twenties in good health. Some clones in this sample may be carry-over from other donors' samples. For the CDR3, the DNA is TGTGCCAGCAGCCCCCTCCGGGACAGTTTGGTGCGCTACACCTTC. Protein: CASSPLRDSLVRYTF.